The text below deals with one T cell receptor (beta chain). Authors' methods: Amplified reference gene primers provided the basis for estimating nucleated cell counts. Sequencing was performed with immunoSEQ multiplex PCR; in TCRdb, only in-frame clones are kept and a portion is missing. V and J calls and clone size follow that table, whereas D and trimming were derived from the DNA. Among around 81,000 clones, 88% were seen once, and the ten largest hold 7% to 8%. The sample originates from a study of blood T cell repertoires in COVID-19. The wider study: Samples came from the United States, Italy and Spain, spanning acute and convalescent COVID-19. T cells, B-cell-depleted T cells, or PBMCs supplied cDNA or gDNA.

The CDR3 totals 14 residues. With 4 bases removed from V and 7 bases from J, the gap between germline ends came to 14 bases. Germline V gene sequence: CDR1 LNHDA, CDR2 SQIVND (reference sequence). This TCR came from a man between 65 and 79 years old with acute or convalescent COVID-19. The chain recombines TRBV19 with TRBJ1-5, with D possibly matching TRBD1 (6 bases). The sample taken for sequencing was peripheral blood. The DNA of the CDR3 is TGTGCCAGTAGTACCACAGGGTACCCGCAGCCCCAGCATTTT. Protein product: CASSTTGYPQPQHF.